These T cell receptor beta chains were read from a single sample in a study of patients and donors after allogeneic stem cell transplantation. One entry per CDR3 protein results from TCRdb running MiXCR on the RT-PCR reads. This table has 900,000 to 1,000,000 distinct CDR3 sequences, approximately 19% appearing once. Sequencing was done on a sample of blood, either unsorted or a sorted T cell fraction (not recorded which). These receptor sequences come from a human donor who was either an allogeneic HSCT recipient or a stem cell or donor lymphocyte infusion donor (not recorded which). It is not recorded whose cells these are; they may come from a transplant donor. Both conserved end residues are part of each CDR3. The D gene is left open where the match is weak. Expanded clones get a size class; other rows say once, few or many, or leave the size out.

TRBJ2-3 | TRBD2 | TRBV6-2/TRBV6-3 | . | TGTGCCAGCAGTTTAAAGCGGGGGAGCCGCACAGATACGCAGTATTTT | CASSLKRGSRTDTQYF
TRBJ2-3 | . | TRBV24-1 | many | TGCGCCACCTCGGACCTCCGGGGCACAGATACGCAGTATTTT | CATSDLRGTDTQYF
TRBJ1-4 | . | TRBV6-5 | few | TGTGCCAGCAGTTACTTCAGCCAGGGGCGAAATGAAAAACTGTTTTTT | CASSYFSQGRNEKLFF
TRBJ2-7 | . | TRBV5-1 | . | TGCGCCAGCGCCCAGGGGGGCACCAAGGGAAACGAGCAGTACTTC | CASAQGGTKGNEQYF
TRBJ1-3 | . | TRBV7-7 | . | TGTGCCAGCAGCTCAAACCCGGGACGGAGCTCTGGAAACACCATATATTTT | CASSSNPGRSSGNTIYF
TRBJ1-1 | . | TRBV6-2/TRBV6-3 | . | TGTGCCAGCAGTTACACCGTGGACAGATTGAACACTGAAGCTTTCTTT | CASSYTVDRLNTEAFF
TRBJ2-1 | . | TRBV12-3/TRBV12-4 | few | TGTGCCAGCAGTTTAGTCTTTGGGGGGCGGAGGTCCTACAATGAGCAGTTCTTC | CASSLVFGGRRSYNEQFF
TRBJ2-6 | . | TRBV12-3/TRBV12-4 | many | TGTGCCAGCACTGTCTCTGGGGCCAACGTCCTGACTTTC | CASTVSGANVLTF
TRBJ1-1 | . | TRBV4-1 | few | TGCGCCAGCAGCCAAGTAGCAGGCATGAACACTGAAGCTTTCTTT | CASSQVAGMNTEAFF
TRBJ2-7 | TRBD2 | TRBV19 | . | TGTGCCAGTAGTGGGTTTCTAGCGGGAGCATCCTACGAGCAGTACTTC | CASSGFLAGASYEQYF
TRBJ2-4 | . | TRBV15 | . | TGTGCCACCAGCAGACATACGGGACTAGCCAAAAACATTCAGTACTTC | CATSRHTGLAKNIQYF
TRBJ2-2 | . | TRBV7-3 | few | TGTGCCAGCAGCTCTTATAAGGACAAGAACACCGGGGAGCTGTTTTTT | CASSSYKDKNTGELFF
TRBJ2-6 | TRBD2 | TRBV7-9 | few | TGTGCCAGCAGCCGTCAGCGGGGGGGCTCTGGGGCCAACGTCCTGACTTTC | CASSRQRGGSGANVLTF
TRBJ2-7 | . | TRBV27 | few | TGTGCCAGCAGTCCATGGTTGGGGTACTACGAGCAGTACTTC | CASSPWLGYYEQYF
TRBJ1-1 | . | TRBV27 | . | TGTGCCACCCTGAACACTGAAGCTTTCTTT | CATLNTEAFF
TRBJ2-3 | TRBD2 | TRBV12-3/TRBV12-4 | few | TGTGCCAGCAGTTTAACACTAGCGGGAGGCCCTAGCACAGATACGCAGTATTTT | CASSLTLAGGPSTDTQYF
TRBJ1-3 | TRBD1 | TRBV5-1 | . | TGCGCCAGCAGCTTGGGGTCGGGACAGCGCTCTGGAAACACCATATATTTT | CASSLGSGQRSGNTIYF
TRBJ2-2 | TRBD2 | TRBV7-2 | few | TGTGCCAGCAGCCGGACTAGCGGGACTGGCGGGGAGCTGTTTTTT | CASSRTSGTGGELFF
TRBJ2-3 | . | TRBV28 | . | TGTGCCACCGTTTCGTTGCAGACGCAGTATTTT | CATVSLQTQYF
TRBJ2-7 | . | TRBV29-1 | few | TGCAGCGTTGAAGAGGGCAAGGCCGCCGAGCAGTACTTC | CSVEEGKAAEQYF
TRBJ1-1 | . | TRBV5-1 | many | TGCGCCAGCAGCTTTGACTCGAACACTGAAGCTTTCTTT | CASSFDSNTEAFF
TRBJ2-5 | . | TRBV29-1 | few | TGCAGCGTTGAACGCGGGACCCAGTACTTC | CSVERGTQYF
TRBJ1-1 | . | TRBV5-1 | few | TGCGCCAGCAGCTTAGGGGGATATAAGGACACTGAAGCTTTCTTT | CASSLGGYKDTEAFF
TRBJ2-1 | . | TRBV4-1 | . | TGCGCCAGCAGCCAAGCGGAGGGAAGCTCCTACAATGAGCAGTTCTTC | CASSQAEGSSYNEQFF
TRBJ2-5 | . | TRBV6-5 | few | TGTGCCAGCAGTTACTCAGGGAGTAGGCAAGAGACCCAGTACTTC | CASSYSGSRQETQYF
TRBJ1-5 | . | TRBV5-5 | . | TGTGCCAGCAGCTTGGTTGGTAGAGGGCAGCCCCAGCATTTT | CASSLVGRGQPQHF
TRBJ2-1 | . | TRBV20-1 | . | TGCAGTGCTCGGGGGAGATCTGACAATGAGCAGTTCTTC | CSARGRSDNEQFF
TRBJ2-7 | . | TRBV12-3/TRBV12-4 | . | TGTGCCAGCAGACCTACGTTTGGCAGCCAAGAAGCACGTAATTTGCAGTACTTC | CASRPTFGSQEARNLQYF
TRBJ1-2 | . | TRBV19 | . | TGTGCCAGTAGTCCAACAGGCGGGGAAGCGCCCTATGGCTACACCTTC | CASSPTGGEAPYGYTF
TRBJ1-5 | TRBD1 | TRBV4-3 | . | TGCGCCAGCAGCCAAGCTCCGCCGGGACAGGGGAATCAGCCCCAGCATTTT | CASSQAPPGQGNQPQHF
TRBJ2-3 | TRBD1 | TRBV6-1 | . | TGTGCCAGCAAAAGGGGGACAGGGGGCGTTCTAAATACGCAGTATTTT | CASKRGTGGVLNTQYF
TRBJ2-7 | TRBD1 | TRBV25-1 | . | TGTGCCAGCAGGGGACAGAGCTCCTACGAGCAGTACTTC | CASRGQSSYEQYF
TRBJ2-2 | TRBD1 | TRBV11-1 | . | TGTGCCAGCAGACGGACAGGGGCTACGACCGGGGAGCTGTTTTTT | CASRRTGATTGELFF
TRBJ2-2 | TRBD1 | TRBV5-5 | . | TGTGCCAGCAGCTTGCTGCTACAGGGGGGCACCGGGGAGCTGTTTTTT | CASSLLLQGGTGELFF
TRBJ1-5 | . | TRBV30 | few | TGTGCCTGGCGCCGAGATAGCAATCAGCCCCAGCATTTT | CAWRRDSNQPQHF
TRBJ2-5 | . | TRBV10-3 | many | TGTGCCATCCGCCGGGACTTACAAGAGACCCAGTACTTC | CAIRRDLQETQYF
TRBJ2-6 | . | TRBV28 | . | TGTGCCAGCAGAAAGAGGACCTCTGGGGCCAACGTCCTGACTTTC | CASRKRTSGANVLTF
TRBJ2-7 | . | TRBV7-9 | few | TGTGCCAGCAGCTTATTCGGATGGGCCGAGGACGAGCAGTACTTC | CASSLFGWAEDEQYF
TRBJ2-7 | . | TRBV12-3/TRBV12-4 | . | TGTGCCAGCAGTCCAAGGGACAATGCCTACGAGCAGTACTTC | CASSPRDNAYEQYF
TRBJ2-2 | TRBD2 | TRBV7-8 | . | TGTGCCAGCAGCTTAGTTGGGACTAGCGGGAGGGCCCGTGGCACCGGGGAGCTGTTTTTT | CASSLVGTSGRARGTGELFF
TRBJ1-2 | . | TRBV12-3/TRBV12-4 | . | TGTGCCAGCAATAGTAGGGAACTCTATGGCTACACCTTC | CASNSRELYGYTF
TRBJ2-5 | TRBD2 | TRBV6-6 | . | TGTGCCAGCAGGCCTAGCGGGAATGAGACCCAGTACTTC | CASRPSGNETQYF
TRBJ1-2 | . | TRBV10-3 | few | TGTGCCATCAGTGAGTCGCGGGATTCGGGGACACCCTATGGCTACACCTTC | CAISESRDSGTPYGYTF
TRBJ1-2 | . | TRBV19 | . | TGTGCCAGTATCACCTCGGGGGGACGGCTCTATGGCTACACCTTC | CASITSGGRLYGYTF
TRBJ2-1 | TRBD1 | TRBV7-2 | once | TGTGCCAGCAGGACGCAGGGGGCCGTCAATGAGCAGTTCTTC | CASRTQGAVNEQFF
TRBJ2-3 | . | TRBV6-1 | . | TGTGCCAGCAGCCAAGGCCCCCCGGGGCACCCTAGCACAGATACGCAGTATTTT | CASSQGPPGHPSTDTQYF
TRBJ1-6 | TRBD1 | TRBV20-1 | . | TGCAGTGCTAGAGATCGGGGACAGGGGGGATCCTATAATTCACCCCTCCACTTT | CSARDRGQGGSYNSPLHF
TRBJ1-1 | TRBD1 | TRBV20-1 | . | TGCAGTGCTCCGGGACAGGGCTTTGGCACTGAAGCTTTCTTT | CSAPGQGFGTEAFF
TRBJ1-2 | . | TRBV12-3/TRBV12-4 | . | TGTGCCAGCAGTTCAAAGACAGGCGGCTACACCTTC | CASSSKTGGYTF
TRBJ2-1 | . | TRBV25-1 | . | TGTGCCAGCAGTGGCCTGCTAAGTGCGGACTCCTACAATGAGCAGTTCTTC | CASSGLLSADSYNEQFF
TRBJ1-1 | . | TRBV5-5 | . | TGTGCCAGCAGCTTGTTTGGATGGCGGGTAGAGGACACTGAAGCTTTCTTT | CASSLFGWRVEDTEAFF
TRBJ1-1 | TRBD1 | TRBV12-3/TRBV12-4 | . | TGTGCCAGCAGGTTGTCCGGACAGGGGCTCACTGAAGCTTTCTTT | CASRLSGQGLTEAFF
TRBJ1-1 | . | TRBV7-8 | few | TGTGCCAGCAGCTTACTAGGGGGACGGGGCACTGAAGCTTTCTTT | CASSLLGGRGTEAFF
TRBJ1-2 | . | TRBV25-1 | . | TGTGCCAGCAGTGTCCTTCCATCCTATGGCTACACCTTC | CASSVLPSYGYTF
TRBJ2-2 | . | TRBV4-2 | few | TGTGCCAGCAGCCCTTATAACAGGGTGACCGGGGAGCTGTTTTTT | CASSPYNRVTGELFF
TRBJ2-7 | . | TRBV5-1 | few | TGCGCCAGCAGCTTGGAAGGGCAGGGCGAGCAGTACTTC | CASSLEGQGEQYF
TRBJ1-5 | TRBD1 | TRBV20-1 | . | TGCAGTGCTAGATGGTTTATGGGACAGGGGCAGGGGCAGCCCCAGCATTTT | CSARWFMGQGQGQPQHF
TRBJ1-1 | TRBD1 | TRBV2 | . | TGTGCCAGCAGGAAGGACAGGGCGTCCACTGAAGCTTTCTTT | CASRKDRASTEAFF